This entry lists 12 T cell receptor beta chains sequenced from one sample in a study of cytomegalovirus exposure and HLA in healthy donors. The PCR made use of 60 Vbeta and 13 Jbeta primers. The protocol was immunoSEQ multiplex PCR, while the TCRdb copy is restricted to in-frame clones and leaves out a portion. Recorded here are about 170,000 clones; the top ten clones represent 0.7% to 1%. Sequencing was carried out using PBMCs. These receptors originate from a woman aged 18 to 35 in good health and CMV-seropositive.

The J gene is TRBJ1-1, the V gene TRBV7-8; D gene unclear. Germline V gene sequence: CDR1 SGHVS, CDR2 FQNEAQ. Trimming took off 1 base at V and 2 bases at J, with 5 bases between the two ends. The CDR3 totals 13 residues. CDR3 in amino acids: CASSLGRNTEAFF. CDR3 nucleotide sequence: TGTGCCAGCAGCTTAGGTAGAAACACTGAAGCTTTCTTT. The full variable domain, in which reference TRBV7-8 and TRBJ1-1 provide the parts outside the CDR3, is GAGVSQSPRYKVAKRGQDVALRCDPISGHVSLFWYQQALGQGPEFLTYFQNEAQLDKSGLPSDRFFAERPEGSVSTLKIQRTQQEDSAVYLCASSLGRNTEAFFGQGTRLTVV.

The chain carries TRBV28 and TRBJ1-1; possible D gene TRBD1, 6 bases. Germline CDR1 and CDR2: MDHEN and SYDVKM. The CDR3 runs 15 residues. V lost 3 bases, J lost 1 base, and 12 bases lay in between. This chain's CDR3 is CASSFAGATNTEAFF. For the CDR3, the DNA is TGTGCCAGCAGTTTTGCGGGGGCCACGAACACTGAAGCTTTCTTT.

The V gene is TRBV7-2, the J gene TRBJ2-7, with 12 bases matching TRBD2. Germline V CDR1 and CDR2: SGHTA, FQGNSA. J lost 4 bases, V lost 5 bases, and 15 bases had no gene match. The CDR3 totals 18 residues. This CDR3 is CASSPSRWGGLAGYEQYF. For the CDR3, the DNA is TGTGCCAGCAGCCCAAGTAGGTGGGGAGGACTAGCGGGGTACGAGCAGTACTTC.

The chain is built from TRBV6-1 and TRBJ2-3; D ambiguous. V lost 8 bases, J lost 4 bases, and 13 bases lay in between. Germline V gives CDR1 MNHNS, CDR2 SASEGT. The CDR3 is 13 residues long. CDR3 sequence (DNA): TGTGCCAGCTCCCAACGGTCGCCAGATACGCAGTATTTT. Translation: CASSQRSPDTQYF.

The chain recombines TRBV13 with TRBJ2-3; 10 bases fit TRBD2. The CDR3 length is 17 residues. J lost 2 bases, V lost 0 bases, and 5 bases had no gene match. Germline lookup yields CDR1 PRHDT and CDR2 FYEKMQ (reference sequence). This chain's CDR3 is CASSLGSLAGATDTQYF. The CDR3 region has the DNA TGTGCCAGCAGCTTAGGGTCGCTAGCGGGAGCCACAGATACGCAGTATTTT.

The V and J genes are TRBV5-1 and TRBJ2-3, with 9 bases aligning to TRBD2. CDR1 is SGHRS, CDR2 YFSETQ, per germline. Trimming at V came to 4 bases and at J to 2 bases, leaving 11 bases not matched to a gene. The CDR3 has 17 amino acids. The CDR3 DNA sequence: TGCGCCAGCAGCCCCTGGGGTAGCGGGAGTAACACAGATACGCAGTATTTT. Translating it yields CASSPWGSGSNTDTQYF. Using reference TRBV5-1 and TRBJ2-3 for the parts outside the CDR3, the full variable domain is KAGVTQTPRYLIKTRGQQVTLSCSPISGHRSVSWYQQTPGQGLQFLFEYFSETQRNKGNFPGRFSGRQFSNSRSEMNVSTLELGDSALYLCASSPWGSGSNTDTQYFGPGTRLTVL.

The chain combines TRBV2 with TRBJ1-5; 7 nucleotides agree with TRBD1. The trim removed 8 bases at V and 6 bases at J, leaving 4 bases unmatched. Germline V gene data show CDR1 as SNHLY and CDR2 as FYNNEI. The CDR3 is 12 amino acids. For the CDR3, the DNA is TGTGCCAGCGACCAGGGGGTTCAGCCCCAGCATTTT. Translation gives CASDQGVQPQHF.

As for this clone: At one end, the junction sequence differs from germline, possibly due to a read error. The rearrangement joins TRBV7-7 to TRBJ2-1, with 9 nucleotides matching TRBD2. From germline, CDR1 is SSHAT and CDR2 FNYEAQ (reference sequence). CDR3 length: 14 residues. The CDR3: CASSSGRGGNEQFF. DNA for the CDR3: TGTGCTAGCAGCTCGGGGCGGGGGGGCAATGAGCAGTTCTTC.

The chain couples TRBV21-1 to TRBJ2-5; TRBD2, the table's D call, was not compared with the DNA. TRBV21-1 constitutes a pseudogene. The CDR3 extends over 14 amino acids. Written as DNA, the CDR3 is TGTGCCAGCAGCAATCCTAGCGGGAAAGAGACCCAGTACTTC. Protein product: CASSNPSGKETQYF.

This sequence joins TRBV2 and TRBJ1-2, with 9 bases aligning to TRBD1. Losses at the gene ends were 0 bases for V and 7 bases for J; bases not matched to a gene: 6. The CDR3 consists of 15 residues. CDR1 and CDR2 from the germline V gene are SNHLY and FYNNEI. The CDR3 nucleotides are TGTGCCAGCAGTGAAGCGTTGGGACAGGGCTTTGGCTACACCTTC. It yields the protein CASSEALGQGFGYTF.

This chain joins TRBV6-5 and TRBJ1-2; tentatively, D is TRBD1 (6 bases). V gave up 4 bases and J gave up 5 bases, with 14 bases separating them. The CDR3 extends over 14 amino acids. Looked up from germline, CDR1 is MNHEY and CDR2 is SVGAGI. The CDR3 nucleotides are TGTGCCAGCAGTTCATCCGGGACAAATTATGGCTACACCTTC. It is translated as CASSSSGTNYGYTF.

The chain couples TRBV15 to TRBJ1-1; TRBD1 is a possible D gene (6 bases). V was clipped by 0 bases and J by 1 base, with 9 bases between them. The CDR3 is made up of 15 amino acids. CDR1 LNHNV and CDR2 YYDKDF come from the germline V gene (reference sequence). The CDR3 loop is CATSRDPTGNTEAFF. For the CDR3, the DNA is TGTGCCACCAGCAGAGACCCGACAGGGAACACTGAAGCTTTCTTT.